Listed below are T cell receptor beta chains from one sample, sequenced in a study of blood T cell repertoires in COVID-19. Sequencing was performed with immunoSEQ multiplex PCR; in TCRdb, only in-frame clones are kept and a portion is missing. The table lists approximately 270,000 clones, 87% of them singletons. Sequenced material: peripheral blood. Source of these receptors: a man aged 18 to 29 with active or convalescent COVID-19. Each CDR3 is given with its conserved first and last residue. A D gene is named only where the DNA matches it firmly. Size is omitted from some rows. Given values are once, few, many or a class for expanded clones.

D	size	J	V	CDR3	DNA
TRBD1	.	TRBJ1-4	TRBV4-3	CASSQDGRGSEKLFF	TGCGCCAGCAGCCAAGATGGCAGGGGGTCTGAAAAACTGTTTTTT
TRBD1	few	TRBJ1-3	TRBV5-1	CASSPLRQGASGNTIYF	TGCGCCAGCAGCCCCTTACGACAGGGGGCTTCTGGAAACACCATATATTTT
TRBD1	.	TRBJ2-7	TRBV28	CASSSRRDRGIYEQYF	TGTGCCAGCAGTTCTCGCCGGGACAGGGGCATCTACGAGCAGTACTTC
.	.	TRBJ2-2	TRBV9	CASSVGGGAPGELFF	TGTGCCAGCAGCGTAGGAGGGGGGGCCCCCGGGGAGCTGTTTTTT
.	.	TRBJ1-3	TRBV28	CASRGPRGQGGNTIYF	TGTGCCAGCAGGGGTCCGCGGGGGCAGGGAGGAAACACCATATATTTT
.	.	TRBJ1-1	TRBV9	CASSVGVVWGPAGNTEAFF	TGTGCCAGCAGCGTAGGGGTAGTATGGGGCCCTGCCGGGAACACTGAAGCTTTCTTT
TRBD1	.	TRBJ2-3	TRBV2	CASRHYLGQGVEDTQYF	TGTGCCAGCAGGCACTATTTGGGACAGGGGGTCGAAGATACGCAGTATTTT
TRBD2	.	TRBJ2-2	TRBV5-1	CASSLVSGRVNTGELFF	TGCGCCAGCAGCTTGGTGTCCGGGAGGGTTAACACCGGGGAGCTGTTTTTT
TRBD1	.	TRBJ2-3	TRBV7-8	CASSLKPRDSSTDTQYF	TGTGCCAGCAGCTTAAAACCCCGGGACAGCTCCACAGATACGCAGTATTTT
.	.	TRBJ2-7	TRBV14	CASSQGAGLRPEQYF	TGTGCCAGCAGCCAAGGGGCAGGATTACGTCCCGAGCAGTACTTC
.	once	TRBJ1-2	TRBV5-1	CASSQDTANYGYTF	TGCGCCAGCAGCCAGGACACCGCTAACTATGGCTACACCTTC
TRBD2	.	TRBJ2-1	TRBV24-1	CATSDPTSGKAGEQFF	TGTGCCACCAGTGACCCTACTAGCGGGAAAGCAGGTGAGCAGTTCTTC
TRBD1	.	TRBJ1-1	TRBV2	CASRGQPNTEAFF	TGTGCCAGCCGGGGACAGCCGAACACTGAAGCTTTCTTT
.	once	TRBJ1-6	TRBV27	CASSLSFGGYNSPLHF	TGTGCCAGCAGTTTATCTTTCGGAGGCTATAATTCACCCCTCCACTTT
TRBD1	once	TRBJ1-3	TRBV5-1	CASSLATGSGNTIYF	TGCGCCAGCAGCTTGGCGACAGGGTCTGGAAACACCATATATTTT
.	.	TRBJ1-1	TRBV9	CASSVAGEAFF	TGTGCCAGCAGCGTGGCAGGGGAAGCTTTCTTT
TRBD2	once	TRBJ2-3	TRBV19	CASSTLAGSTDTQYF	TGTGCCAGTAGTACTCTAGCGGGGAGCACAGATACGCAGTATTTT
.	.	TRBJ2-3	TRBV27	CASTTRTRVTDTQYF	TGTGCCAGCACTACCCGAACCCGGGTCACAGATACGCAGTATTTT
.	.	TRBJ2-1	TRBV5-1	CASSQGLGFEQFF	TGCGCCAGCAGCCAGGGACTTGGGTTTGAGCAGTTCTTC
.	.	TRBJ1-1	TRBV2	CASRVTPNTEAFF	TGTGCCAGCAGGGTGACACCGAACACTGAAGCTTTCTTT
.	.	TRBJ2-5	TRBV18	CASSPGETQYF	TGTGCCAGCTCCCCGGGGGAGACCCAGTACTTC
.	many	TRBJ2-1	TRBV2	CASRGASQFF	TGTGCCAGCAGGGGAGCCTCCCAGTTCTTC